The entry below describes one T cell receptor beta chain. What it recognizes is unknown. The germline V gene has CDR1 SGHRS and CDR2 YFSETQ. Trimming stripped 2 bases from V and 3 bases from J, with 11 bases between. The CDR3 contains 14 residues. These data come from a study of T cell responses to AZD1222 COVID-19 vaccine. Findings of the study overall: Distributed over spike, vaccine-associated CD4 TCRs predominated at 160-218 and 743-854. Reportedly, nearly half the spike-specific TCRs target unmutated variant regions. The peak T cell response came first, and repertoires were sampled only after it.

Produced via immunoSEQ multiplex PCR; TCRdb's table is partial and in-frame only. The table includes about 120,000 clones, roughly 87% detected once. The V call is TRBV5-1, the J call TRBJ1-1; D is uncertain. Sequencing used peripheral blood, obtained 28 days after the second AZD1222 dose. This sequence was found in an adult who received the AZD1222 COVID-19 vaccine. CDR3 loop: CASSLAKVDTEAFF. In DNA form, the CDR3 reads TGCGCCAGCAGCTTAGCCAAAGTTGACACTGAAGCTTTCTTT. The full variable domain, with the rest looked up from reference TRBV5-1 and TRBJ1-1, is KAGVTQTPRYLIKTRGQQVTLSCSPISGHRSVSWYQQTPGQGLQFLFEYFSETQRNKGNFPGRFSGRQFSNSRSEMNVSTLELGDSALYLCASSLAKVDTEAFFGQGTRLTVV.